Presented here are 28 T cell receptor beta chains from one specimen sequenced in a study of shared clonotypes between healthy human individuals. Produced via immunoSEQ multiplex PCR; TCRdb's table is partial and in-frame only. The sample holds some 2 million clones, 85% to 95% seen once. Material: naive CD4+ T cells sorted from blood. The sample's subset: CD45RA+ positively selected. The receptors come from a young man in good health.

CDR3 in DNA: TGTGCCAGCAGTTTAGGGCAAAAAGGCTTGGGGGAGCAGTACTTC. This translates into CASSLGQKGLGEQYF. The rearrangement joins TRBV28 to TRBJ2-7; D not certain. CDR3 length equals 15 residues. Trimming took off 2 bases at V and 7 bases at J, with 18 bases between the two ends. Germline CDR1 is MDHEN and CDR2 is SYDVKM.

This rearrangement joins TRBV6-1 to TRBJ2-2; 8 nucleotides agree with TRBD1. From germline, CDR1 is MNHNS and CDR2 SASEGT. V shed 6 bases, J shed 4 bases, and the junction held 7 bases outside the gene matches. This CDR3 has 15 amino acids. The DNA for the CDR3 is TGTGCCAGCAGGAGGGACAGGACCCCCACCGGGGAGCTGTTTTTT. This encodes CASRRDRTPTGELFF.

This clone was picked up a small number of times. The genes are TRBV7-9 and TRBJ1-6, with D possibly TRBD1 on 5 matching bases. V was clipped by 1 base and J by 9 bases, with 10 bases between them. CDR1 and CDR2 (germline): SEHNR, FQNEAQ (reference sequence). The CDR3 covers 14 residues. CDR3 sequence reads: CASSLELQGSPLHF. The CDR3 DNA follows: TGTGCCAGCAGCTTAGAACTTCAGGGTTCACCCCTCCACTTT.

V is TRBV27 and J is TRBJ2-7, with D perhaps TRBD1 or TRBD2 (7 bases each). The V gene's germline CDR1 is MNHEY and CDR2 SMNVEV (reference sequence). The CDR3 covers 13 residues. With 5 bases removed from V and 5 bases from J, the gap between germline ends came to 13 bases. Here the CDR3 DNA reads TGTGCCAGCAGTCGCCCAGGGGGGGACGAGCAGTACTTC. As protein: CASSRPGGDEQYF.

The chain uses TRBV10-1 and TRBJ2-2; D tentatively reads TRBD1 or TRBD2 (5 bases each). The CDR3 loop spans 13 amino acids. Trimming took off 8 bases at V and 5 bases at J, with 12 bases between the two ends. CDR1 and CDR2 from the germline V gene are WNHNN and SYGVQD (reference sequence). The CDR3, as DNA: TGCGCCAGCCGACCCGAGGGGACCGGGGAGCTGTTTTTT. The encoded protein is CASRPEGTGELFF.

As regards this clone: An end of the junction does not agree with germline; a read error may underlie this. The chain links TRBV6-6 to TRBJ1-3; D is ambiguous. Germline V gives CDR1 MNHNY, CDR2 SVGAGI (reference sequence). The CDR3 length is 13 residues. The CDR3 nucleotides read TGTGCCAGCAGTTACTCATCTGAAAACACCATATATTTT. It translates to CASSYSSENTIYF.

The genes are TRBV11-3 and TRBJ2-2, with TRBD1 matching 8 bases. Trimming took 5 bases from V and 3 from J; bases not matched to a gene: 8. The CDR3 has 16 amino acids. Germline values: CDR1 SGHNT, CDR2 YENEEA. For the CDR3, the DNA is TGTGCCAGCAGCCCGTCAGGGGGCGTGGACACCGGGGAGCTGTTTTTT. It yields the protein CASSPSGGVDTGELFF. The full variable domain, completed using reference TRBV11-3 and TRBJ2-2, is EAGVVQSPRYKIIEKKQPVAFWCNPISGHNTLYWYLQNLGQGPELLIRYENEEAVDDSQLPKDRFSAERLKGVDSTLKIQPAELGDSAVYLCASSPSGGVDTGELFFGEGSRLTVL.

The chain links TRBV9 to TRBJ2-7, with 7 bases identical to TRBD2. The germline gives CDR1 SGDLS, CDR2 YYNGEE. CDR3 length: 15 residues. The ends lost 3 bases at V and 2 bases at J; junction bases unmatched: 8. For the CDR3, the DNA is TGTGCCAGCAGCGCGCAAAGCGGGGCTCCCTACGAGCAGTACTTC. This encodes CASSAQSGAPYEQYF.

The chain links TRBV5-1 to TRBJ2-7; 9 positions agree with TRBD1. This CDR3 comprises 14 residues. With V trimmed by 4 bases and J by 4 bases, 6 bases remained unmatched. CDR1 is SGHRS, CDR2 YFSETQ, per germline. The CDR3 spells CASSPGTGWYEQYF. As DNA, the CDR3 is TGCGCCAGCAGCCCAGGGACAGGGTGGTACGAGCAGTACTTC.

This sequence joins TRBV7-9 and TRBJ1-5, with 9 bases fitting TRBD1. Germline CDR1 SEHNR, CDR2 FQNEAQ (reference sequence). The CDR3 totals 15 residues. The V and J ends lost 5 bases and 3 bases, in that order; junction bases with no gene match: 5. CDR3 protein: CASSPGQGNNQPQHF. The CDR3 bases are TGTGCCAGCAGCCCAGGACAGGGGAACAATCAGCCCCAGCATTTT.

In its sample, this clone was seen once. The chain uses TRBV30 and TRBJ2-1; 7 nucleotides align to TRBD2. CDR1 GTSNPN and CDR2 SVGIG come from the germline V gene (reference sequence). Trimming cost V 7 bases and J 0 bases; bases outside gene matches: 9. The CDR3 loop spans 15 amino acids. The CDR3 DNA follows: TGTGCCTTCATGACTAGCCGCATCTCCTACAATGAGCAGTTCTTC. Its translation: CAFMTSRISYNEQFF. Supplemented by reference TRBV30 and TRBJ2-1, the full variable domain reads SQTIHQWPATLVQPVGSPLSLECTVEGTSNPNLYWYRQAAGRGLQLLFYSVGIGQISSEVPQNLSASRPQDRQFILSSKKLLLSDSGFYLCAFMTSRISYNEQFFGPGTRLTVL.

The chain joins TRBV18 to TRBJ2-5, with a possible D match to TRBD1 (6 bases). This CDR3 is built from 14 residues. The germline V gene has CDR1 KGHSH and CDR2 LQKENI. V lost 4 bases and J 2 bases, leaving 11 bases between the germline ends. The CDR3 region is CASSQQGLQETQYF. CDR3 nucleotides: TGTGCCAGCTCACAACAGGGCCTTCAAGAGACCCAGTACTTC.

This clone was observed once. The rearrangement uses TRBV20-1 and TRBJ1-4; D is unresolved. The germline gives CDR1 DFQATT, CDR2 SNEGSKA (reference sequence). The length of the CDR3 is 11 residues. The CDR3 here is CSPATNEKLFF. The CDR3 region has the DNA TGCAGCCCGGCAACTAATGAAAAACTGTTTTTT.

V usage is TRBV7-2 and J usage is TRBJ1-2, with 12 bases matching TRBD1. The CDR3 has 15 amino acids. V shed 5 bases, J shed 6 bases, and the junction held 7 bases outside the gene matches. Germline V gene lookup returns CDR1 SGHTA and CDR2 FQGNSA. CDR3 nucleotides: TGTGCCAGCAGCGAAATGGGACAGGGGGCGAATGGCTACACCTTC. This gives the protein CASSEMGQGANGYTF.

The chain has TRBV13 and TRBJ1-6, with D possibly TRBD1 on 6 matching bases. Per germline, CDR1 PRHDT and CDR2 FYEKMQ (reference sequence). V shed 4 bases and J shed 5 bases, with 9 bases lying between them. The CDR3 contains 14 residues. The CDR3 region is CASSSGANNSPLHF. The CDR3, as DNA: TGTGCCAGCAGCTCGGGGGCGAATAATTCACCCCTCCACTTT.

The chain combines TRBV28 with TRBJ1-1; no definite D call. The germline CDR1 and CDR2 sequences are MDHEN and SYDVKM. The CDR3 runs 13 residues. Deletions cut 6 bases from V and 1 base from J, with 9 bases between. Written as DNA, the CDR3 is TGTGCCAGCAGAGGCGAAGGGAACACTGAAGCTTTCTTT. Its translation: CASRGEGNTEAFF.

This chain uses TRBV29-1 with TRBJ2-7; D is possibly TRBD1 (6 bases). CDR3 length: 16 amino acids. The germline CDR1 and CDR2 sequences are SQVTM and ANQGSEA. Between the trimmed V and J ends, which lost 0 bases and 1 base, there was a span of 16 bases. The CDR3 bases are TGCAGCGTTGAAGATGGGGGCTTTCAGGATTCCTACGAGCAGTACTTC. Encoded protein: CSVEDGGFQDSYEQYF.

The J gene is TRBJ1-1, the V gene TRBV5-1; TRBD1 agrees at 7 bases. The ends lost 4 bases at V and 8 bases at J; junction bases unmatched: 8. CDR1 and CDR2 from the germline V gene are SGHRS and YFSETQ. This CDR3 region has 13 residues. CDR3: CASSPQGGGEAFF. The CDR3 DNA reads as TGCGCCAGCAGCCCGCAGGGGGGTGGCGAAGCTTTCTTT.

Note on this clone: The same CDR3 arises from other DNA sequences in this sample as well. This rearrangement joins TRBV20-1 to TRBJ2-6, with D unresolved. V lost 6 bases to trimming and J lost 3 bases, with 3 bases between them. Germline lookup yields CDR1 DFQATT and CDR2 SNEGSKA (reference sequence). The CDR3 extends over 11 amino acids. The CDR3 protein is CSARGANVLTF. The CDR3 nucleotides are TGCAGTGCCCGTGGGGCCAACGTCCTGACTTTC.

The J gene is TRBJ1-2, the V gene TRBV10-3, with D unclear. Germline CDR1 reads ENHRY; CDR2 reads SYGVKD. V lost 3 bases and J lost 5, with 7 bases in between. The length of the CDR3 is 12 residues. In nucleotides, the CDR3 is TGTGCCATCAGTGAAAGTGCGTATGGCTACACCTTC. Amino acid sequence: CAISESAYGYTF.

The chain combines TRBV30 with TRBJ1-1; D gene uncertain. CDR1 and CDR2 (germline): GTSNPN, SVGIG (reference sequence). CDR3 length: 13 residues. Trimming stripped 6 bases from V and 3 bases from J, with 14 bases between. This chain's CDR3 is CACTGRWDTEAFF. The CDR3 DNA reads TGTGCCTGTACCGGACGCTGGGACACTGAAGCTTTCTTT. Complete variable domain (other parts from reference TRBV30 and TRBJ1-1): SQTIHQWPATLVQPVGSPLSLECTVEGTSNPNLYWYRQAAGRGLQLLFYSVGIGQISSEVPQNLSASRPQDRQFILSSKKLLLSDSGFYLCACTGRWDTEAFFGQGTRLTVV.

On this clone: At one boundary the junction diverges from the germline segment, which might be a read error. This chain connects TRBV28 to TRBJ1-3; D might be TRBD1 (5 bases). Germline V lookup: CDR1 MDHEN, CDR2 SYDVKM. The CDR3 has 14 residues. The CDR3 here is CAGSGGGAGNTIYF. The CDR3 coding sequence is TGTGCCGGCAGCGGGGGGGGTGCCGGAAACACCATATATTTT.

The CDR3 nucleotides read TGCAGCGCCGCCCGGGGGGCCAGCCAAGAGACCCAGTACTTC. Its protein product is CSAARGASQETQYF. V and J are TRBV29-1 and TRBJ2-5; D possibly corresponds to TRBD2 (7 bases). Per germline, CDR1 SQVTM and CDR2 ANQGSEA. The CDR3 is made up of 14 amino acids. Trimming removed 7 bases from V and 1 base from J, with 16 bases in between.

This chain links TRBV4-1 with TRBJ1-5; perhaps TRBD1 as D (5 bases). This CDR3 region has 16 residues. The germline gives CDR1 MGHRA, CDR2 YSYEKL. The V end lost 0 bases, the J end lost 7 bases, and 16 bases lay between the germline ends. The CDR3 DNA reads TGCGCCAGCAGCCAAGAGGGTGCAGGGACGGACCAGCCCCAGCATTTT. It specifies CASSQEGAGTDQPQHF.

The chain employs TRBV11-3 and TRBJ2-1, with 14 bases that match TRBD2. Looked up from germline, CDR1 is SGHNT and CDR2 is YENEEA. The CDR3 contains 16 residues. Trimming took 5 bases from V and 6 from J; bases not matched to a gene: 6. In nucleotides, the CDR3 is TGTGCCAGCAGCCAACGGACTAGCGGGAGGATCAATGAGCAGTTCTTC. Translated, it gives CASSQRTSGRINEQFF.

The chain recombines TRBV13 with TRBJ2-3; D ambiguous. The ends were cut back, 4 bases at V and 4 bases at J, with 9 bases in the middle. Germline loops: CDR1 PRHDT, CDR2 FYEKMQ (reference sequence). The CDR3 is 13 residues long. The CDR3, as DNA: TGTGCCAGCAGCTCCCCCGGCGCAGATACGCAGTATTTT. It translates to CASSSPGADTQYF.

CDR3 region: CASSRGTEAFF. The CDR3 DNA reads as TGTGCCAGCAGTAGGGGTACTGAAGCTTTCTTT. The V gene is TRBV7-8, the J gene TRBJ1-1, with TRBD1 as a possible D gene (5 bases). The CDR3 has 11 amino acids. Trimming stripped 6 bases from V and 5 bases from J, with 7 bases between. From germline, CDR1 is SGHVS and CDR2 FQNEAQ.

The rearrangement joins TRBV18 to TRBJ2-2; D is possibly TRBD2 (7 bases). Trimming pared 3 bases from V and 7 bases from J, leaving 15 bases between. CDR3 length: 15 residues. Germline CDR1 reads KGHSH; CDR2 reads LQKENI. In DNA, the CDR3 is TGTGCCAGCTCACCCAACGCAAGGGGGGGCGGGGAGCTGTTTTTT. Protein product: CASSPNARGGGELFF. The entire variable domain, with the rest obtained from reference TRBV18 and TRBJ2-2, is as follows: NAGVMQNPRHLVRRRGQEARLRCSPMKGHSHVYWYRQLPEEGLKFMVYLQKENIIDESGMPKERFSAEFPKEGPSILRIQQVVRGDSAAYFCASSPNARGGGELFFGEGSRLTVL.